The clone carrying this T cell receptor beta chain turned up a few times. The target antigen is unknown. The CDR3 is made up of 15 amino acids. Germline values: CDR1 MNHEY, CDR2 SMNVEV (reference sequence). The ends lost 2 bases at V and 7 bases at J; junction bases unmatched: 8. This entry comes from a study of identical twins. General study points: The more abundant beta clonotypes in cord blood had fewer insertions, and memory repertoires did not show this.

Unique molecular identifiers were present on cDNA, and template switching added a universal primer site. Each CDR3 protein is one row after TCRdb ran MiXCR on the 5' RACE reads. Among 200,000 to 250,000 distinct CDR3 sequences listed, 6.5% were seen once. In addition, the sample was reused for a study of T cells expressing NK-cell markers. Per that paper: Just one sequenced donor of eight was HCMV-seronegative, while seven were seropositive. A few donors showed these clonotypes also leading the CD3+CD56-NKG2C+ fraction.

Sequenced sample: CD8+ T cells sorted from blood. This clonotype originated in a woman aged 18-35 years in good health. The chain joins TRBV27 to TRBJ2-7, with 10 bases fitting TRBD2. The CDR3 sequence: CASSLGLAGDQEQYF. The CDR3 DNA is TGTGCCAGCAGTTTAGGGCTAGCGGGGGATCAGGAGCAGTACTTC.